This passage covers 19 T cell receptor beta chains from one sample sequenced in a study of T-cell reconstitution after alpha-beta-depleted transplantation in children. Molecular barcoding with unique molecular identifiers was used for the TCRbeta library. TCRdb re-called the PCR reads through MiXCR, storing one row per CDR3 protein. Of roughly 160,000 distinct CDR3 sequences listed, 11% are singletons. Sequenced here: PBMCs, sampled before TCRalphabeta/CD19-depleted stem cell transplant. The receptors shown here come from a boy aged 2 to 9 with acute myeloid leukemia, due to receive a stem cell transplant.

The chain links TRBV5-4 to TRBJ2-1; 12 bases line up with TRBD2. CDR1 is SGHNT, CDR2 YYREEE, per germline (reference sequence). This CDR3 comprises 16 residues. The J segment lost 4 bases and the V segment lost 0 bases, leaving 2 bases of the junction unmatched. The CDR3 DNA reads TGTGCCAGCAGCTTGGCCGGACTAGCGGGGTACAATGAGCAGTTCTTC. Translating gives CASSLAGLAGYNEQFF.

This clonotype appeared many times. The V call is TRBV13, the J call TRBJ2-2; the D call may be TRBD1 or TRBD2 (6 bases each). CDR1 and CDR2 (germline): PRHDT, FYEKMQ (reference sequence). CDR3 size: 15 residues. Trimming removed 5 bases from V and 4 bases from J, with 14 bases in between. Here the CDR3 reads CASSALQGGTGELFF. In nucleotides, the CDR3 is TGTGCCAGCAGCGCGTTACAGGGAGGCACCGGGGAGCTGTTTTTT.

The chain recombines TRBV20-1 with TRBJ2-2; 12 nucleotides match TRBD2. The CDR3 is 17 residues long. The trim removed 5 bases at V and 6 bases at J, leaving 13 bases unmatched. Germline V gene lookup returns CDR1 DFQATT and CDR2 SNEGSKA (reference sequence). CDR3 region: CSAGVRASGRASGELFF. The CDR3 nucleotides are TGCAGTGCTGGGGTTAGAGCTAGCGGGAGGGCCTCCGGGGAGCTGTTTTTT.

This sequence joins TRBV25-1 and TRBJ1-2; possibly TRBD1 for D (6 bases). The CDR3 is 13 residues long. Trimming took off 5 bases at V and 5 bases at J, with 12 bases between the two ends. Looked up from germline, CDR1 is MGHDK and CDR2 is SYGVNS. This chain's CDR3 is CASSKGGGYGYTF. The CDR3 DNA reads TGTGCCAGCAGTAAAGGGGGGGGGTATGGCTACACCTTC.

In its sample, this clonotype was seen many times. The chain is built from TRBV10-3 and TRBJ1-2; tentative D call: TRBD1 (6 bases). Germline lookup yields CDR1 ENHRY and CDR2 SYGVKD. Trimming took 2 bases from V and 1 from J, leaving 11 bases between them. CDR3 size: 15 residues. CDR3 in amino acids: CAISEPEQGNYGYTF. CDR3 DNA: TGTGCCATCAGTGAGCCCGAACAGGGTAACTATGGCTACACCTTC.

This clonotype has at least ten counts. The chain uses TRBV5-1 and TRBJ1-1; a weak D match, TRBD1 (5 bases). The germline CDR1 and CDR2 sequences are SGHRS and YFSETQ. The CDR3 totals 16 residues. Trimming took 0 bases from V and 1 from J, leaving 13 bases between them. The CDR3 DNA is TGCGCCAGCAGCTTGGCCGGGGCGGCGACGAACACTGAAGCTTTCTTT. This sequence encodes CASSLAGAATNTEAFF.

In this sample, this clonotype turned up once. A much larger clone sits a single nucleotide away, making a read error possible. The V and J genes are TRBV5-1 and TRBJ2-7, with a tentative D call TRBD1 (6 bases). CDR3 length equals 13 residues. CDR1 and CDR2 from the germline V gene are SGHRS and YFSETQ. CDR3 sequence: CASSFNRVYEQSF. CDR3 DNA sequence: TGCGCCAGCAGCTTTAACAGGGTCTACGAGCAGTCCTTC.

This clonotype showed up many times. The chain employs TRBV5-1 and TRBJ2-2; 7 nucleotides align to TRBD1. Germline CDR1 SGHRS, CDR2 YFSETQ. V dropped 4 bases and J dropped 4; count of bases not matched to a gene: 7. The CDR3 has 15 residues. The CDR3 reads CASSLTGVGTGELFF. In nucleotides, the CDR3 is TGCGCCAGCAGCCTTACAGGGGTGGGCACCGGGGAGCTGTTTTTT.

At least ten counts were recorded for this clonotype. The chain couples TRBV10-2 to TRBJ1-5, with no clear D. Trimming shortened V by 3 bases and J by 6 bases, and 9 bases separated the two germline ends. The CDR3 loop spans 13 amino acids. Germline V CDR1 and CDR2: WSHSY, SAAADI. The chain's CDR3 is CASSEKESQPQHF. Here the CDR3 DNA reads TGCGCCAGCAGTGAAAAGGAGAGTCAGCCCCAGCATTTT.

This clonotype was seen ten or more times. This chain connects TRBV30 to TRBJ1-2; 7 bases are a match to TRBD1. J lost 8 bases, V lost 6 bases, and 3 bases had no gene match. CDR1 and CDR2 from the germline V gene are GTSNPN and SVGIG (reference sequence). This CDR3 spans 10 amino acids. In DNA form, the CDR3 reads TGTGCCTGCGGACAGGACGGCTACACCTTC. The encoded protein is CACGQDGYTF.

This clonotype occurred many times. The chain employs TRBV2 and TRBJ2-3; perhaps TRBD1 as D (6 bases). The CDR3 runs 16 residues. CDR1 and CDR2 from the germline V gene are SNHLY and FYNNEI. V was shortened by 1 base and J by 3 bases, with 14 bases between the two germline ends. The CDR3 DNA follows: TGTGCCAGCAGTGAAGTGGCAGGGGTTTTAACAGATACGCAGTATTTT. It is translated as CASSEVAGVLTDTQYF. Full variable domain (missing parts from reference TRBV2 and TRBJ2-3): EPEVTQTPSHQVTQMGQEVILRCVPISNHLYFYWYRQILGQKVEFLVSFYNNEISEKSEIFDDQFSVERPDGSNFTLKIRSTKLEDSAMYFCASSEVAGVLTDTQYFGPGTRLTVL.

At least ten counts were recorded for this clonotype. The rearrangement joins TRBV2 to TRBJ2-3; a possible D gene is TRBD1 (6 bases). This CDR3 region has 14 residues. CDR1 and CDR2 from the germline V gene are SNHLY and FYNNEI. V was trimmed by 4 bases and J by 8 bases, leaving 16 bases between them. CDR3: CASSVSRGSGTQYF. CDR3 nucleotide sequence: TGTGCCAGCAGTGTATCGAGGGGGTCGGGTACGCAGTATTTT.

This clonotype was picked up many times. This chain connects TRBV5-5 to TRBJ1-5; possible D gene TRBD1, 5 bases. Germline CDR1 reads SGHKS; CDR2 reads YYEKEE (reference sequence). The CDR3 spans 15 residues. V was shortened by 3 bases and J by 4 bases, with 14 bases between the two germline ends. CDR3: CASSWGLGVNQPQHF. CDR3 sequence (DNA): TGTGCCAGCAGCTGGGGTCTAGGGGTAAATCAGCCCCAGCATTTT.

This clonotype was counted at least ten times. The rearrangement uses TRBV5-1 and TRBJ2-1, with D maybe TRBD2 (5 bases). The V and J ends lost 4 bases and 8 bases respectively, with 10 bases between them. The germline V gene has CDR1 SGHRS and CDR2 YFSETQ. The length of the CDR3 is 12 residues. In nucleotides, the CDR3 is TGCGCCAGCAGCGCGAGGGCGGATGAGCAGTTCTTC. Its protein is CASSARADEQFF.

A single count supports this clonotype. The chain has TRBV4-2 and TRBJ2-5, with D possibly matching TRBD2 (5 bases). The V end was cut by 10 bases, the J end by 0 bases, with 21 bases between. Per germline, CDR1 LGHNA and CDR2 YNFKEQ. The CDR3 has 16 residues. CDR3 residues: CAIGPGLPSNQETQYF. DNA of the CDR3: TGTGCCATCGGCCCCGGACTGCCCTCCAACCAAGAGACCCAGTACTTC.

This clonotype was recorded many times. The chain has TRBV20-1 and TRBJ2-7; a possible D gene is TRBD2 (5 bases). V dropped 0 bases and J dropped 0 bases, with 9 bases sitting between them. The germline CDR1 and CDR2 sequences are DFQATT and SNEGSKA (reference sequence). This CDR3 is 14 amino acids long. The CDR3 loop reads CSARDERYSYEQYF. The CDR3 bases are TGCAGTGCTAGAGACGAGCGGTACTCCTACGAGCAGTACTTC.

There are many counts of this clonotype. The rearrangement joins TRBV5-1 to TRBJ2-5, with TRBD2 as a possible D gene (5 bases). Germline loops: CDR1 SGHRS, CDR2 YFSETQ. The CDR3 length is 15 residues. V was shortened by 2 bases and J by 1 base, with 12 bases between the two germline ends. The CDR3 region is CASSFLTNGQETQYF. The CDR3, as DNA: TGCGCCAGCAGCTTTTTGACTAACGGCCAAGAGACCCAGTACTTC.

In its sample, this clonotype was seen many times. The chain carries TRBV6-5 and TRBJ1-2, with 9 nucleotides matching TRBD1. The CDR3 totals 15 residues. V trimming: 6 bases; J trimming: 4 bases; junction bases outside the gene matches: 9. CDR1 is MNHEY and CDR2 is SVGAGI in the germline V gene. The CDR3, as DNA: TGTGCCAGCAGCCCGGGACAGGGACTGATCTATGGCTACACCTTC. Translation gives CASSPGQGLIYGYTF.

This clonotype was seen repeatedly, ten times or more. CDR3 protein: CATSRDTESDAYYEQYF. The CDR3 DNA reads as TGTGCCACCAGCAGAGATACCGAATCCGATGCTTACTACGAGCAGTACTTC. V gene TRBV15 combines with J gene TRBJ2-7; D not certain. V shed 0 bases and J shed 3 bases, with 18 bases lying between them. CDR3 length equals 17 residues. Germline V gives CDR1 LNHNV, CDR2 YYDKDF (reference sequence).